This passage covers 12 T cell receptor beta chains from one sample sequenced in a study of beta chain features in type 1 diabetes. No cognate antigen is known for these TCRs. The entirety of the isolated RNA underwent reverse transcription, so expressed TCRB transcripts were sequenced. The protocol was immunoSEQ multiplex PCR, while the TCRdb copy is restricted to in-frame clones and leaves out a portion. The sample has fewer than 350,000 clones; 15% are singletons. Study observations and caveats: Moderate yet significant TCRB CDR3 shortening was seen in Type 1 diabetes patients in all four CD4+ subsets.

Source material: naive CD4+ T cells from blood. The receptors shown here come from a man between 18 and 35 years old with type 1 diabetes.

The chain links TRBV6-4 to TRBJ2-5; 10 bases agree with TRBD2. The junction had 6 bases not matched to a gene; V was cut back by 9 bases and J by 5 bases. Looked up from germline, CDR1 is MRHNA and CDR2 is SNTAGT. The CDR3 totals 13 residues. CDR3 sequence reads: CARRTSGVETQYF. CDR3 DNA sequence: TGTGCCAGGCGGACTAGCGGCGTCGAGACCCAGTACTTC.

This chain connects TRBV15 to TRBJ2-5, with TRBD2 matching over 8 bases. From germline, CDR1 is LNHNV and CDR2 YYDKDF (reference sequence). The trim removed 4 bases at V and 1 base at J, leaving 8 bases unmatched. The CDR3 length is 16 residues. The CDR3 nucleotides are TGTGCCACCAGCACCCGATCCGGGGGGGGCCAAGAGACCCAGTACTTC. Translation: CATSTRSGGGQETQYF.

J is TRBJ2-2 and V is TRBV7-2, with 8 bases aligning to TRBD1. J lost 4 bases, V lost 5 bases, and 6 bases had no gene match. Germline V CDR1 and CDR2: SGHTA, FQGNSA. CDR3 size: 15 residues. CDR3 nucleotides: TGTGCCAGCAGCCCAGGGACAGGCCGCACCGGGGAGCTGTTTTTT. It specifies CASSPGTGRTGELFF. Variable domain in full (rest from reference TRBV7-2 and TRBJ2-2): GAGVSQSPSNKVTEKGKDVELRCDPISGHTALYWYRQSLGQGLEFLIYFQGNSAPDKSGLPSDRFSAERTGGSVSTLTIQRTQQEDSAVYLCASSPGTGRTGELFFGEGSRLTVL.

The chain employs TRBV28 and TRBJ2-1; perhaps TRBD1 as D (6 bases). This CDR3 has 15 amino acids. Germline-derived CDR1 and CDR2 are MDHEN and SYDVKM. Trimming removed 6 bases at V and 1 base at J, with 13 bases between. The CDR3 bases are TGTGCCAGCAGCCACGACAGGAGGTCCTACAATGAGCAGTTCTTC. Protein product: CASSHDRRSYNEQFF.

V gene TRBV27 combines with J gene TRBJ2-5; 10 nucleotides match TRBD2. This CDR3 is built from 15 residues. Germline CDR1 MNHEY, CDR2 SMNVEV (reference sequence). Germline trimming cut 5 bases from V and 5 bases from J; bases unmatched to any gene: 8. In DNA, the CDR3 is TGTGCCAGCAGTCTTCAGCGGGGGGGCCTTGAGACCCAGTACTTC. Its protein is CASSLQRGGLETQYF.

The rearrangement links TRBV9 to TRBJ1-1; D is possibly TRBD1 (6 bases). This CDR3 is built from 15 residues. The ends were cut back, 4 bases at V and 10 bases at J, with 23 bases in the middle. The germline V gene has CDR1 SGDLS and CDR2 YYNGEE. In DNA form, the CDR3 reads TGTGCCAGCAGCCCAGGTGGGGCAGGGGACAATCGAGCTTTCTTT. It yields the protein CASSPGGAGDNRAFF.

This chain connects TRBV30 to TRBJ1-2, with D possibly TRBD1 on 5 matching bases. The CDR3 length is 14 residues. The V and J ends lost 1 base and 4 bases respectively, with 13 bases between them. CDR1 is GTSNPN and CDR2 is SVGIG in the germline V gene (reference sequence). CDR3 nucleotides: TGTGCCTGGAGTGGTTCCGGGACTGGCTATGGCTACACCTTC. It specifies CAWSGSGTGYGYTF. Full variable domain (rest looked up from reference TRBV30 and TRBJ1-2): SQTIHQWPATLVQPVGSPLSLECTVEGTSNPNLYWYRQAAGRGLQLLFYSVGIGQISSEVPQNLSASRPQDRQFILSSKKLLLSDSGFYLCAWSGSGTGYGYTFGSGTRLTVV.

The rearrangement uses TRBV28 and TRBJ2-3; a possible D gene is TRBD2 (6 bases). Trimming shortened V by 5 bases and J by 6 bases, and 15 bases separated the two germline ends. The germline V gene has CDR1 MDHEN and CDR2 SYDVKM. This CDR3 is 14 amino acids long. This CDR3 reads CASSGTPKGDTQYF. CDR3 in DNA: TGTGCCAGCAGTGGGACTCCGAAAGGGGATACGCAGTATTTT.

The chain carries TRBV7-8 and TRBJ2-7; 9 bases line up with TRBD1. The CDR3 sequence is 16 residues long. V was clipped by 0 bases and J by 5 bases; unmatched bases: 8. Per germline, CDR1 SGHVS and CDR2 FQNEAQ. The CDR3 nucleotides are TGTGCCAGCAGCTTAGCTGCGGGACAGGGTCGGAACGAGCAGTACTTC. Translation gives CASSLAAGQGRNEQYF.

CDR3 DNA sequence: TGTGCCAGCAGCCCCGGGACTAGGCTAAACAATGAGCAGTTCTTC. This codes for CASSPGTRLNNEQFF. This chain links TRBV7-6 with TRBJ2-1, with 8 bases fitting TRBD2. Germline assignment: CDR1 SGHVS and CDR2 FNYEAQ. Trimming at V came to 5 bases and at J to 5 bases, leaving 8 bases not matched to a gene. The CDR3 covers 15 residues. The full variable domain, with the rest looked up from reference TRBV7-6 and TRBJ2-1, is GAGVSQSPRYKVTKRGQDVALRCDPISGHVSLYWYRQALGQGPEFLTYFNYEAQQDKSGLPNDRFSAERPEGSISTLTIQRTEQRDSAMYRCASSPGTRLNNEQFFGPGTRLTVL.

The V and J genes are TRBV30 and TRBJ2-7; TRBD2 is a possible D gene (5 bases). The ends were cut back, 0 bases at V and 3 bases at J, with 12 bases in the middle. The CDR3 sequence is 14 residues long. Per the germline V gene, CDR1 is GTSNPN and CDR2 is SVGIG (reference sequence). Here the CDR3 DNA reads TGTGCCTGGAGTGTTGGGTTAAGCGGCTACGAGCAGTACTTC. Protein sequence: CAWSVGLSGYEQYF.

This clone was counted only a few times. The chain uses TRBV6-5 and TRBJ2-3; D gene ambiguous. Germline V gene lookup returns CDR1 MNHEY and CDR2 SVGAGI. The CDR3 runs to 15 residues. Trimming took off 2 bases at V and 2 bases at J, with 11 bases between the two ends. CDR3 protein: CASSYNAVLTDTQYF. The CDR3 coding sequence is TGTGCCAGCAGTTACAACGCAGTTCTCACAGATACGCAGTATTTT.